The next 3 T cell receptor beta chains were all read from a single sample in a study of blood T cells in healthy people across ages. PCR was performed a second time for about 6 to 11 cycles using a sample-barcoded 5' primer and a J-beta primer mix. TCRdb re-called the 5' RACE reads through MiXCR, storing one row per CDR3 protein. The table has roughly 800,000 distinct CDR3 sequences, 35% to 40% seen once; the top ten hold under 15%. The material sequenced was blood. All receptors come from a man between 18 and 29 years old in good health.

A word on this clonotype: At one end, the junction sequence differs from germline, possibly due to a read error. The genes are TRBV6-5 and TRBJ1-5, with D tentatively TRBD1 (6 bases). There are 14 residues in the CDR3. Germline V lookup: CDR1 MNHEY, CDR2 SVGAGI. CDR3 nucleotides: TGTGCCAGCAGTTATATGGGGGGCAATCGGCCCCAGCATTTT. It is translated as CASSYMGGNRPQHF.

The sample holds a few counts of this clonotype. The rearrangement joins TRBV6-5 to TRBJ2-5, with D tentatively TRBD1 or TRBD2 (5 bases each). Germline V lookup: CDR1 MNHEY, CDR2 SVGAGI. CDR3 length equals 17 residues. V was cut by 7 bases and J by 5 bases, with 26 bases left in between. The CDR3 spells CASIHRDGYTLGETQYF. CDR3 coding DNA: TGTGCCAGCATTCACCGGGACGGCTATACCCTTGGGGAGACCCAGTACTTC.

The table lists this clonotype with many counts. This chain links TRBV7-9 with TRBJ2-7, with TRBD1 matching over 9 bases. V lost 3 bases to trimming and J lost 0 bases; unmatched junction nucleotides: 9. Germline-derived CDR1 and CDR2 are SEHNR and FQNEAQ (reference sequence). This CDR3 is built from 17 residues. The CDR3 reads CASSLRSGTGSSYEQYF. The DNA for the CDR3 is TGTGCCAGCAGCTTGCGTTCCGGGACAGGGAGCTCCTACGAGCAGTACTTC. The complete variable domain, with remaining parts taken from reference TRBV7-9 and TRBJ2-7, reads DTGVSQNPRHKITKRGQNVTFRCDPISEHNRLYWYRQTLGQGPEFLTYFQNEAQLEKSRLLSDRFSAERPKGSFSTLEIQRTEQGDSAMYLCASSLRSGTGSSYEQYFGPGTRLTVT.